This T cell receptor (beta chain) was found in a study of blood T cell repertoires in COVID-19. Sequenced by immunoSEQ multiplex PCR; TCRdb stores in-frame clones only, minus some. Among 150,000 to 200,000 clones listed, 65% to 85% were seen once. CDR1 and CDR2 from the germline V gene are MNHNY and SVGAGI (reference sequence). V dropped 4 bases and J dropped 0 bases, with 12 bases sitting between them. The CDR3 contains 15 residues. J is TRBJ1-2 and V is TRBV6-6, with D possibly being TRBD1 (5 bases). The source of this sequence is a woman aged 25 to 39 with acute or convalescent COVID-19. Sequencing was performed on peripheral blood. The CDR3, as DNA: TGTGCCAGCAGTTCCTCGGGGCGGACTAACTATGGCTACACCTTC. Protein sequence: CASSSSGRTNYGYTF.